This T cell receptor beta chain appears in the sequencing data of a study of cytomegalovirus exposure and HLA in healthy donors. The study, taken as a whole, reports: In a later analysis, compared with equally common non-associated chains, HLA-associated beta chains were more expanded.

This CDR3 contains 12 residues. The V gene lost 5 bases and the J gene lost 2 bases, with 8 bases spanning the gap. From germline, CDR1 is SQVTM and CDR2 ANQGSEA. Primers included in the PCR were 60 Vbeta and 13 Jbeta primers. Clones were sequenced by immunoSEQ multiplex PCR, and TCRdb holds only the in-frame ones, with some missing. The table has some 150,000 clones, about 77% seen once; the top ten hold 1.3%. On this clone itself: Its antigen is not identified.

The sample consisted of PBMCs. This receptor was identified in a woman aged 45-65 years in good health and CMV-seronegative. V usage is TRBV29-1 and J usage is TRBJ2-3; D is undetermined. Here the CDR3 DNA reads TGCAGCGTTCATGAGCTCACAGATACGCAGTATTTT. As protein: CSVHELTDTQYF.